The rows below give T cell receptor beta chains drawn from one sample of a study of CXCR3-negative and CXCR3-positive naive CD8 T cells. TCRdb reanalyzed the 5' RACE reads, giving one entry per CDR3 protein sequence and no DNA. The data include about 43,000 distinct CDR3 sequences; the top ten clones carry around 10%. The sequencing input was memory CD8+ T cells from blood. These receptors all come from a human donor in good health. Some clones in this sample may be carry-over from other donors' samples. CDR3s include the opening cysteine and the closing phenylalanine or tryptophan. The order of the fields is V gene, J gene, CDR3 protein.

TRBV28	TRBJ2-7	CASSLQVAYEQYF
TRBV20-1	TRBJ2-1	CSARRPSGVTEQFF
TRBV5-1	TRBJ1-2	CASSYEGPSAMDYGYTF
TRBV7-9	TRBJ1-1	CASSRQELNTEAFF
TRBV19	TRBJ2-1	CASSLSSSSYNEQFF
TRBV29-1	TRBJ2-7	CSVRTASSYEQYF
TRBV14	TRBJ2-5	CASSQGGPHQETQYF
TRBV27	TRBJ1-5	CASSPGTDNQPQHF
TRBV6-6	TRBJ1-4	CASRDLRRGHEKLFF
TRBV27	TRBJ2-1	CASRNYSYNEQFF
TRBV6-5	TRBJ2-1	CASSPKGEQINEQFF
TRBV28	TRBJ1-6	CASSPRQGRGNSPLHF
TRBV7-9	TRBJ2-3	CASSLASIGEESTDTQYF
TRBV5-6	TRBJ2-7	CASSFRDRHYEQYF
TRBV20-1	TRBJ1-2	CSARVGQDHYGYTF
TRBV28	TRBJ1-4	CASSFVTIEDGEKLFF
TRBV9	TRBJ2-7	CASSAGQGVPERPSYEQYF
TRBV6-4	TRBJ1-2	CASSDSGQRTSYGYTF
TRBV5-1	TRBJ2-1	CASFSWTAQGPHEQFF
TRBV7-9	TRBJ2-5	CASRSTGESETQYF
TRBV12-3/TRBV12-4	TRBJ2-3	CATLGPANTQYF
TRBV12-3/TRBV12-4	TRBJ1-2	CASSLLETGFRGYTF
TRBV4-2	TRBJ2-2	CASSQGLAGGKTGELFF
TRBV6-1	TRBJ2-1	CASSEEDSYNEQFF
TRBV27	TRBJ1-2	CASSPARTGLGYGYTF
TRBV20-1	TRBJ2-7	CSARDPSGGAEIYEQYF
TRBV29-1	TRBJ2-1	CSVSVGGYNEQFF
TRBV20-1	TRBJ1-5	CSAREGQENQPQHF
TRBV29-1	TRBJ1-1	CSVETENTEAFF
TRBV10-2	TRBJ2-2	CASSDSETGELFF
TRBV10-2	TRBJ2-1	CASSEPGTVYNEQFF
TRBV27	TRBJ2-1	CASSLGAVGSHNEQFF
TRBV11-3	TRBJ2-7	CASSFGTYEQYF
TRBV7-8	TRBJ2-5	CASSLARQTQYF
TRBV7-2	TRBJ2-7	CASSHRGAYEQYF
TRBV5-6	TRBJ2-5	CASSPGPTTQYF
TRBV7-8	TRBJ1-2	CASSLSEDGYTF
TRBV6-5	TRBJ1-2	CASSFSGDGYTF
TRBV7-2	TRBJ2-3	CASSPIPRLDTQYF
TRBV10-3	TRBJ2-7	CAISPRQGSSYEQYF
TRBV6-5	TRBJ1-5	CASSTEGQPQHF
TRBV7-2	TRBJ2-1	CASSQIAGGGYNEQFF
TRBV4-3	TRBJ2-1	CASGTSGVNEQFF
TRBV7-8	TRBJ1-1	CASSPQGGRLNTEAFF
TRBV12-5	TRBJ2-2	CASAPGGDYTGELFF
TRBV15	TRBJ1-1	CATSRGSQDLNTEAFF
TRBV4-3	TRBJ2-7	CASSQARASPNEQYF
TRBV6-2/TRBV6-3	TRBJ1-5	CASSYTRGINQPQHF
TRBV3-1	TRBJ2-4	CASSPAREDLNIQYF
TRBV29-1	TRBJ1-2	CSFATQTDDYVYTF